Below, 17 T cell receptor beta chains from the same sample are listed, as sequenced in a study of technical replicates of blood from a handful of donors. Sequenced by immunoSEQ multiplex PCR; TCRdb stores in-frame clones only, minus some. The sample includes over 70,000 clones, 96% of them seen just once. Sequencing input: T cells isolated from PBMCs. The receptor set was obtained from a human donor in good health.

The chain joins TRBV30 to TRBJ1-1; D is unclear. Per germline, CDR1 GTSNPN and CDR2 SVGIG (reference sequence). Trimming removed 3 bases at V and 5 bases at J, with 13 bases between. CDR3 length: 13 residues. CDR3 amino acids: CAWRSGARTEAFF. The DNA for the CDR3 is TGTGCCTGGAGGAGTGGTGCCCGGACTGAAGCTTTCTTT.

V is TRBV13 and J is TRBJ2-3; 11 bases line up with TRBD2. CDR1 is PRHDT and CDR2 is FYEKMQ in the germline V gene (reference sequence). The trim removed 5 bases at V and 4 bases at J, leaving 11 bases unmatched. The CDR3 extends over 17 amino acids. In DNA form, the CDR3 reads TGTGCCAGCAGCGGGGGGGCTAGCGGGGGGTTATCAGATACGCAGTATTTT. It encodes CASSGGASGGLSDTQYF.

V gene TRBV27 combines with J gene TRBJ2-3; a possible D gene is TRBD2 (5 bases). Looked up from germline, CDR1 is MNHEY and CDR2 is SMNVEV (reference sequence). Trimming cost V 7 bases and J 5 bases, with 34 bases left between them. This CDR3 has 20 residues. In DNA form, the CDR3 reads TGTGCCAGCATTGGACTGGTTTCAGCCGATAACCCGGGTTGGTTAGATACGCAGTATTTT. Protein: CASIGLVSADNPGWLDTQYF.

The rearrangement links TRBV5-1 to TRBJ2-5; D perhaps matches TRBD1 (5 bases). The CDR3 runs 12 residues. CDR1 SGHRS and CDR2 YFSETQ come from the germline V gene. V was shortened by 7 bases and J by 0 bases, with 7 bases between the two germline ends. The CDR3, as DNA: TGCGCCAGCTCGACAGACCAAGAGACCCAGTACTTC. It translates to CASSTDQETQYF.

CDR3 protein: CASSSRAGELFF. The DNA of the CDR3 is TGTGCCAGCAGCTCCCGGGCCGGGGAGCTGTTTTTT. J is TRBJ2-2 and V is TRBV9; no firm D call. Germline values: CDR1 SGDLS, CDR2 YYNGEE. There are 12 residues in the CDR3. The V end lost 4 bases, the J end lost 6 bases, and 7 bases lay between the germline ends. Full variable domain (outside the CDR3, taken from reference TRBV9 and TRBJ2-2): DSGVTQTPKHLITATGQRVTLRCSPRSGDLSVYWYQQSLDQGLQFLIQYYNGEERAKGNILERFSAQQFPDLHSELNLSSLELGDSALYFCASSSRAGELFFGEGSRLTVL.

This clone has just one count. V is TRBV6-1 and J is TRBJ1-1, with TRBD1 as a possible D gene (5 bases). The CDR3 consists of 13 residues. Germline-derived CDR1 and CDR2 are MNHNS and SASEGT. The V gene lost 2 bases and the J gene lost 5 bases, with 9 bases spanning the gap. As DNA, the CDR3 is TGTGCCAGCAGTGAACCCAGGGTTACTGAAGCTTTCTTT. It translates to CASSEPRVTEAFF.

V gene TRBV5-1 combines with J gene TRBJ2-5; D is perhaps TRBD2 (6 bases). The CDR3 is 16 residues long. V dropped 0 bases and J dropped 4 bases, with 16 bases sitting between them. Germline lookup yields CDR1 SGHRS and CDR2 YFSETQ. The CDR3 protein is CASSLEGRGGSETQYF. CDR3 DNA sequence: TGCGCCAGCAGCTTGGAGGGGCGGGGCGGCTCAGAGACCCAGTACTTC.

The CDR3 loop reads CASSDSTEGEQFF. The DNA of the CDR3 is TGTGCCAGCAGTGATTCCACAGAGGGTGAGCAGTTCTTC. The chain couples TRBV6-4 to TRBJ2-1; D perhaps matches TRBD2 (5 bases). Germline V CDR1 and CDR2: MRHNA, SNTAGT. V lost 3 bases, J lost 9 bases, and 12 bases lay in between. This CDR3 is 13 amino acids long.

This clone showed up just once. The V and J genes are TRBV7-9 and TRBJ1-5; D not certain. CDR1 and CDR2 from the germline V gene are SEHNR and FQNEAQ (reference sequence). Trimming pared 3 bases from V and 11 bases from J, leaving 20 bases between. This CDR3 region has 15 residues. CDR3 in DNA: TGTGCCAGCAGCTTCCCACACAGCCATATCTACGCCCAGCATTTT. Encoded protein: CASSFPHSHIYAQHF.

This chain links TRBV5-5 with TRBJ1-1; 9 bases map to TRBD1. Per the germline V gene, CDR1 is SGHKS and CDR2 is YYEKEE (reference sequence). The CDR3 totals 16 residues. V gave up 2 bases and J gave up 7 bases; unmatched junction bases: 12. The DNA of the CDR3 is TGTGCCAGCAGCTTAGGACAGGGGACCCGGGGAGTTGAAGCTTTCTTT. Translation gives CASSLGQGTRGVEAFF.

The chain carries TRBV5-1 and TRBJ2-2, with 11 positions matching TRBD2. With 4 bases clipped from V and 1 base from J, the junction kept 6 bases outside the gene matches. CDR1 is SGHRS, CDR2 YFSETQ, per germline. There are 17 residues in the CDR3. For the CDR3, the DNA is TGCGCCAGCAGCCCGGGACTAGCGGAGCTGAACACCGGGGAGCTGTTTTTT. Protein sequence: CASSPGLAELNTGELFF.

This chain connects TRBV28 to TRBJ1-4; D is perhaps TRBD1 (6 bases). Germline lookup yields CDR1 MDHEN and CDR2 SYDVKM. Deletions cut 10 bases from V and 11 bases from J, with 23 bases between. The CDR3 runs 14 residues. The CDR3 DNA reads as TGTGCCACCTACTCCGGACAGCTTAGCGGGAAACTGTTTTTT. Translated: CATYSGQLSGKLFF.

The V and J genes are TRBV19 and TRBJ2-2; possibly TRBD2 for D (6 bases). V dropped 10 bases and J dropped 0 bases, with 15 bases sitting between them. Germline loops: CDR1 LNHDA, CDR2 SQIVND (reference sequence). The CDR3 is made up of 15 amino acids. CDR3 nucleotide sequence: TGTGCCACCAGGACTACCCACGCGAACACCGGGGAGCTGTTTTTT. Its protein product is CATRTTHANTGELFF.

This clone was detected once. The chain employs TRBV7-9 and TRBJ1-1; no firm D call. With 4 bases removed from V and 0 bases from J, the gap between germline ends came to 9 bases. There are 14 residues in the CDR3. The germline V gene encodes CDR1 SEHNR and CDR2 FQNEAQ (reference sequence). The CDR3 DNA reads TGTGCCAGCAGCTCCCCGGGGATGAACACTGAAGCTTTCTTT. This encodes CASSSPGMNTEAFF.

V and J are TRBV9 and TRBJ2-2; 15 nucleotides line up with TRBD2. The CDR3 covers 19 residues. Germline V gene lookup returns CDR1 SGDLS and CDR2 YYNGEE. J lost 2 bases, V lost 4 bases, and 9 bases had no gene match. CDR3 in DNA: TGTGCCAGCAGCACTTCCCGGACTAGCGGGAGGGCAAACACCGGGGAGCTGTTTTTT. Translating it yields CASSTSRTSGRANTGELFF.

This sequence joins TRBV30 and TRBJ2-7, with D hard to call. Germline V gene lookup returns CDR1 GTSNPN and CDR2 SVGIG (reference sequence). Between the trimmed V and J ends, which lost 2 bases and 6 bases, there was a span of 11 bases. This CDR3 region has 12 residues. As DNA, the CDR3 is TGTGCCTGGAGTCCAACAGAGAGCGAGCAGTACTTC. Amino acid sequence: CAWSPTESEQYF.

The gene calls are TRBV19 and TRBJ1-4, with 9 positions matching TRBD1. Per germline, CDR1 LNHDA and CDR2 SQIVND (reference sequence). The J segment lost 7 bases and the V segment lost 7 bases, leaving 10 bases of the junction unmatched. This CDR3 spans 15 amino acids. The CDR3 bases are TGTGCCAGTATCCTTACCGGGACAGGGAGTGAAAAACTGTTTTTT. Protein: CASILTGTGSEKLFF.